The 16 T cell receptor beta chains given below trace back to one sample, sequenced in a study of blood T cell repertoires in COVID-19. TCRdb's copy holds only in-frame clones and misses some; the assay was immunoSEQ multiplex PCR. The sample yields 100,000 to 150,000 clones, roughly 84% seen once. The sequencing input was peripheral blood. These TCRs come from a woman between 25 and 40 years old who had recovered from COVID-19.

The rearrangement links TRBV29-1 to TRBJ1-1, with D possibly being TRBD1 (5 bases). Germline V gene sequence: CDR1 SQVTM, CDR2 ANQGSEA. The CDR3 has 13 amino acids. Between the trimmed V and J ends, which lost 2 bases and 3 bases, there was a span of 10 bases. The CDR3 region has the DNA TGCAGCGTTGAAAACAGGATAGACACTGAAGCTTTCTTT. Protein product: CSVENRIDTEAFF.

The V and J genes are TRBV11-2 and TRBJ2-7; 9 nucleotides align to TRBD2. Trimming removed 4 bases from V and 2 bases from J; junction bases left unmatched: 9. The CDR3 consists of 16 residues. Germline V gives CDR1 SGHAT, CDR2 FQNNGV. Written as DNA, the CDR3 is TGTGCCAGCAGCTGGGCGGGGGGGGACAGCCCCTACGAGCAGTACTTC. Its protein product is CASSWAGGDSPYEQYF.

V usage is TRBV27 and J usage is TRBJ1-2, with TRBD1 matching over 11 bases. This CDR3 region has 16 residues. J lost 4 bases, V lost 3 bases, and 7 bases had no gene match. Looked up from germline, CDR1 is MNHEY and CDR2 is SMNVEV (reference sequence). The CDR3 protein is CASSFGRDRGIYGYTF. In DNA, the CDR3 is TGTGCCAGCAGTTTTGGGCGGGACAGGGGGATCTATGGCTACACCTTC.

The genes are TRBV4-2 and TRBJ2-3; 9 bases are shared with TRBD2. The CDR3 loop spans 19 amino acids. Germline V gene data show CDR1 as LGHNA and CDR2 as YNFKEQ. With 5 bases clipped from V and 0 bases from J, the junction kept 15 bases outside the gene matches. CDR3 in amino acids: CASSSSRGRVPSSTDTQYF. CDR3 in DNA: TGTGCCAGCAGCTCGTCGCGCGGGAGGGTACCTTCTAGCACAGATACGCAGTATTTT.

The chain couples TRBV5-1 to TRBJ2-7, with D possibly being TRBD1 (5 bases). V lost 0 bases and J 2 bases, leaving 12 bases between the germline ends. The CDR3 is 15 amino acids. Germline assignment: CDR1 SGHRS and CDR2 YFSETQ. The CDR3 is CASSLAARVAYEQYF. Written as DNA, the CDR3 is TGCGCCAGCAGCTTGGCCGCCAGGGTAGCCTACGAGCAGTACTTC.

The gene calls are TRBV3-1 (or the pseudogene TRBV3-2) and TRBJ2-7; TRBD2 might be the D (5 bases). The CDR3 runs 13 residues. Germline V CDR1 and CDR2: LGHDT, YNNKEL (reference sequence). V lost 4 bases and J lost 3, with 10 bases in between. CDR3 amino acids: CASSLVGSYEQYF. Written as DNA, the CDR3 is TGTGCCAGCAGCCTCGTGGGGAGCTACGAGCAGTACTTC.

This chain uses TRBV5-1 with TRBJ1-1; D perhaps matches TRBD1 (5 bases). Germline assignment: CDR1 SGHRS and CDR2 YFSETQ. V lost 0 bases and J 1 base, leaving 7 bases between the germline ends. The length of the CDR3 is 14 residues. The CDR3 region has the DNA TGCGCCAGCAGCTTGGCCGGACAGAACACTGAAGCTTTCTTT. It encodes CASSLAGQNTEAFF.

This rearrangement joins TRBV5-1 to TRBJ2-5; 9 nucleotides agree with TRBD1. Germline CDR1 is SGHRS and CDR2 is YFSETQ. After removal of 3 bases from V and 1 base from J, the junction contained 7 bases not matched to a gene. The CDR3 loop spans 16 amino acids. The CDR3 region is CASSWGQGGGQETQYF. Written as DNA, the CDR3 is TGCGCCAGCAGCTGGGGACAGGGTGGGGGCCAAGAGACCCAGTACTTC.

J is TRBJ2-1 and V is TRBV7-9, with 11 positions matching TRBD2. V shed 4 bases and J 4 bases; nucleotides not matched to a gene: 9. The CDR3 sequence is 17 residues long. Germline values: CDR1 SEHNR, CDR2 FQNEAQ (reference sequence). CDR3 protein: CASSSISTSGNYNEQFF. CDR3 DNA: TGTGCCAGCAGCTCCATTTCGACTAGCGGGAATTACAATGAGCAGTTCTTC.

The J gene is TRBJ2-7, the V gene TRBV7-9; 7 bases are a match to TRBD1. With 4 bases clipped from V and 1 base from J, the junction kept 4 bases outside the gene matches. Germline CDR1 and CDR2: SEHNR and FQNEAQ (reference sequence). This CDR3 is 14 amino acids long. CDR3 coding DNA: TGTGCCAGCAGCTCGAACAGGGGATCCTACGAGCAGTACTTC. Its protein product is CASSSNRGSYEQYF. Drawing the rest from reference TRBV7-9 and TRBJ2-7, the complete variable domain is DTGVSQNPRHKITKRGQNVTFRCDPISEHNRLYWYRQTLGQGPEFLTYFQNEAQLEKSRLLSDRFSAERPKGSFSTLEIQRTEQGDSAMYLCASSSNRGSYEQYFGPGTRLTVT.

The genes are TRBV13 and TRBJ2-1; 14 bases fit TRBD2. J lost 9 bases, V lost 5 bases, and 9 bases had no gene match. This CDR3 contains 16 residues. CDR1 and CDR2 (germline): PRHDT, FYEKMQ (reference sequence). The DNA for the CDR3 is TGTGCCAGCAGCATAAGGACTAGCGGGGGGACCGGTGAGCAGTTCTTC. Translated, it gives CASSIRTSGGTGEQFF.

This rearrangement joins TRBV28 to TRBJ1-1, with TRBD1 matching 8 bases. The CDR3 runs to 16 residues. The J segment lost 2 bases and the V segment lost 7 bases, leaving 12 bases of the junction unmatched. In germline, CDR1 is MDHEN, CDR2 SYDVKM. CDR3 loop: CASTSVDRGGNTEAFF. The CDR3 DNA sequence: TGTGCCAGCACCTCAGTCGACAGGGGAGGCAACACTGAAGCTTTCTTT.

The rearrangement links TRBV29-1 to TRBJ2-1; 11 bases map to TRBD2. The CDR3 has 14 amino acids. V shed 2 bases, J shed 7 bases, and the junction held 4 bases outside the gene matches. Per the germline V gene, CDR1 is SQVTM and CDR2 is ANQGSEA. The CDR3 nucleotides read TGCAGCGTTGAATTGGCTAGCGGGAGGAATGAGCAGTTCTTC. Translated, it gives CSVELASGRNEQFF.

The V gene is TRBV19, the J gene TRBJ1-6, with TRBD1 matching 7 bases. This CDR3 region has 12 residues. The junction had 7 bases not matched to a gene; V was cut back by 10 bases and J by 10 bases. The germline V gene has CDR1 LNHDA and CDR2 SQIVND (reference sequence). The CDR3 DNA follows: TGTGCCACCAGACAGGGTCAGTCACCCCTCCACTTT. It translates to CATRQGQSPLHF.

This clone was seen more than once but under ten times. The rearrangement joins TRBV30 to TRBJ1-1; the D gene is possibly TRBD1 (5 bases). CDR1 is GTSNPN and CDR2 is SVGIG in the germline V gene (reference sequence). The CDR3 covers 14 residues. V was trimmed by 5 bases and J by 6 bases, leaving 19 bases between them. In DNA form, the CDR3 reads TGTGCCTGGGGGCTGGGGCTGTTATTCGCTGAAGCTTTCTTT. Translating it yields CAWGLGLLFAEAFF. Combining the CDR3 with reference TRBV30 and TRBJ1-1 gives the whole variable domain SQTIHQWPATLVQPVGSPLSLECTVEGTSNPNLYWYRQAAGRGLQLLFYSVGIGQISSEVPQNLSASRPQDRQFILSSKKLLLSDSGFYLCAWGLGLLFAEAFFGQGTRLTVV.

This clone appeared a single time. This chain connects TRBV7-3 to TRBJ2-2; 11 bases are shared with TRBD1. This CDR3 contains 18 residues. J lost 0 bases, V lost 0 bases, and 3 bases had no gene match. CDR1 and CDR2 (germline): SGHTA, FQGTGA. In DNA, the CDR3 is TGTGCCAGCAGCTTAACGGGACAGGGGGTACCGAACACCGGGGAGCTGTTTTTT. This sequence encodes CASSLTGQGVPNTGELFF.